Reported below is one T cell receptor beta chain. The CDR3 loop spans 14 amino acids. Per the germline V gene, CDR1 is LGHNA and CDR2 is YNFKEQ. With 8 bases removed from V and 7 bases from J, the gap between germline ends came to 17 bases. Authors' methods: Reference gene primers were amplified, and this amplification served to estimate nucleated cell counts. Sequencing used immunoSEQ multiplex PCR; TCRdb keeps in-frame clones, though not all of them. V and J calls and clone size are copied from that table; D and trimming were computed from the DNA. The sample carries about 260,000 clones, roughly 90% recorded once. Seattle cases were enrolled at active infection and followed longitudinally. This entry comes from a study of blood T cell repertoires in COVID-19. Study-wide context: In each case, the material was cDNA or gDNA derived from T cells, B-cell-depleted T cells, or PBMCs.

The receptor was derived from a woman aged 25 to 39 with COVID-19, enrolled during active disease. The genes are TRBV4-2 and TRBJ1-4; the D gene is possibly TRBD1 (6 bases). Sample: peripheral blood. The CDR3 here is CASGSGALGEKLFF. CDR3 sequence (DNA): TGTGCCAGCGGCTCAGGGGCATTGGGTGAAAAACTGTTTTTT.